These 9 T cell receptor beta chains came from one sample sequenced in a study of vaccination effects on CD4 cells after COVID-19. The data were produced by immunoSEQ multiplex PCR, yet TCRdb's version contains in-frame clones alone and is incomplete. Among 40,000 to 50,000 clones, 65% to 70% were seen once, and the ten largest hold more than 30%. Antigen-specific CD4+ T cells were expanded with viral peptide pools in the ViraFEST assay before sequencing. Cultured cells yielded isolated CD4+ T cells after more than nine days. This person caught SARS-CoV-2 sometime from March to December 2020, and PCR testing confirmed the infection. Antigens of these TCRs are unknown. Sequenced here: CD4+ T cells from PBMCs cultured with a peptide pool, sampled before COVID-19 vaccination. The receptors stem from a human donor who had a prior SARS-CoV-2 infection.

This clone was seen at least ten times. The genes are TRBV7-3 and TRBJ2-2, with D tentatively TRBD1 (6 bases). CDR3 length: 14 amino acids. Germline V gene data show CDR1 as SGHTA and CDR2 as FQGTGA. V shed 4 bases and J shed 4 bases, with 10 bases lying between them. The CDR3 DNA reads TGTGCCAGCAGCTCCAGGGGTGGCACCGGGGAGCTGTTTTTT. Protein sequence: CASSSRGGTGELFF.

This rearrangement joins TRBV11-3 to TRBJ2-1; no reliable D call. The V gene lost 1 base and the J gene lost 4 bases, with 14 bases spanning the gap. Germline V gene data show CDR1 as SGHNT and CDR2 as YENEEA. This CDR3 comprises 16 residues. The CDR3 reads CASSLGVSSKYNEQFF. CDR3 DNA sequence: TGTGCCAGCAGCTTAGGCGTAAGTTCCAAATACAATGAGCAGTTCTTC.

This clone was detected only a few times. V usage is TRBV18 and J usage is TRBJ2-3; 9 bases are shared with TRBD1. Looked up from germline, CDR1 is KGHSH and CDR2 is LQKENI. The trim removed 3 bases at V and 5 bases at J, leaving 6 bases unmatched. The CDR3 is 15 residues long. CDR3 in DNA: TGTGCCAGCTCACCGCCGGGACAGGGTCTAGATACGCAGTATTTT. This encodes CASSPPGQGLDTQYF. The full variable domain, its missing parts supplied by reference TRBV18 and TRBJ2-3, is NAGVMQNPRHLVRRRGQEARLRCSPMKGHSHVYWYRQLPEEGLKFMVYLQKENIIDESGMPKERFSAEFPKEGPSILRIQQVVRGDSAAYFCASSPPGQGLDTQYFGPGTRLTVL.

This clone has more than one count but fewer than ten. The CDR3 loop is CASDDNEQFF. The CDR3 DNA sequence: TGTGCCAGCGACGACAATGAGCAGTTCTTC. The genes are TRBV7-3 and TRBJ2-1; D not certain. Germline V gene data show CDR1 as SGHTA and CDR2 as FQGTGA. The CDR3 spans 10 residues. V was clipped by 8 bases and J by 5 bases, with 4 bases between them. Full variable domain (rest looked up from reference TRBV7-3 and TRBJ2-1): GAGVSQTPSNKVTEKGKYVELRCDPISGHTALYWYRQSLGQGPEFLIYFQGTGAADDSGLPNDRFFAVRPEGSVSTLKIQRTERGDSAVYLCASDDNEQFFGPGTRLTVL.

This chain joins TRBV2 and TRBJ2-7; 7 nucleotides match TRBD2. CDR1 SNHLY and CDR2 FYNNEI come from the germline V gene. The CDR3 spans 14 residues. Losses at the gene ends were 3 bases for V and 2 bases for J; bases not matched to a gene: 4. The CDR3 reads CASSEGLSAYEQYF. The CDR3 DNA reads as TGTGCCAGCAGTGAGGGACTATCGGCCTACGAGCAGTACTTC. Based on the CDR3 plus reference TRBV2 and TRBJ2-7, the full variable domain is EPEVTQTPSHQVTQMGQEVILRCVPISNHLYFYWYRQILGQKVEFLVSFYNNEISEKSEIFDDQFSVERPDGSNFTLKIRSTKLEDSAMYFCASSEGLSAYEQYFGPGTRLTVT.

This chain uses TRBV6-4 with TRBJ2-6; no clear D. CDR3 length equals 14 residues. Per the germline V gene, CDR1 is MRHNA and CDR2 is SNTAGT. V lost 10 bases to trimming and J lost 4 bases, with 14 bases between them. This CDR3 reads CANPLLTGANVLTF. CDR3 DNA: TGTGCCAACCCTCTTTTGACGGGGGCCAACGTCCTGACTTTC.

CDR3 region: CASSQTGTGGYGYTF. DNA for the CDR3: TGCGCCAGCAGCCAGACCGGGACAGGGGGCTATGGCTACACCTTC. The V gene is TRBV4-3, the J gene TRBJ1-2; 11 nucleotides line up with TRBD1. This CDR3 has 15 amino acids. The germline gives CDR1 LGHNA, CDR2 YSLEER. V lost 3 bases to trimming and J lost 4 bases; unmatched junction nucleotides: 4.

The chain employs TRBV6-5 and TRBJ2-5, with 11 bases aligning to TRBD2. This CDR3 spans 14 amino acids. The V segment lost 4 bases and the J segment 4 bases; nucleotides outside the gene matches: 2. Germline lookup yields CDR1 MNHEY and CDR2 SVGAGI. CDR3 protein: CASSLAGGSETQYF. The CDR3 DNA sequence: TGTGCCAGCAGTTTAGCGGGAGGGTCAGAGACCCAGTACTTC.

This rearrangement joins TRBV5-1 to TRBJ2-1; 11 nucleotides agree with TRBD2. V shed 6 bases and J 6 bases; nucleotides not matched to a gene: 5. The germline gives CDR1 SGHRS, CDR2 YFSETQ. The CDR3 is 14 residues long. DNA for the CDR3: TGCGCCAGCAACCTAGCGGGGGGCGTCAATGAGCAGTTCTTC. It translates to CASNLAGGVNEQFF.